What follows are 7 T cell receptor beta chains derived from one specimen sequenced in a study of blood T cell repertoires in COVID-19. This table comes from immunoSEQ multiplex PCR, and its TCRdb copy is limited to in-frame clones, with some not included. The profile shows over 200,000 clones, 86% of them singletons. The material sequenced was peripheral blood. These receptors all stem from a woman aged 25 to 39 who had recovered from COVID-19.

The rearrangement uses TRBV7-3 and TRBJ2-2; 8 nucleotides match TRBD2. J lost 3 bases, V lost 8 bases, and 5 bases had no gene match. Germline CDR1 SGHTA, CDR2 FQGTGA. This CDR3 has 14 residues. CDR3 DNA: TGTGCCAGCCATCCCGGGGGGGACACCGGGGAGCTGTTTTTT. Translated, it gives CASHPGGDTGELFF.

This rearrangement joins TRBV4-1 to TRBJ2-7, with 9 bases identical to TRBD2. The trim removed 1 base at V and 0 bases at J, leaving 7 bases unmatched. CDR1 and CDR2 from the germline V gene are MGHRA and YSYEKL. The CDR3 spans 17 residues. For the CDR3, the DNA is TGCGCCAGCAGCCAAGTTTTGGGGCGGGGGGGCTCCTACGAGCAGTACTTC. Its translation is CASSQVLGRGGSYEQYF.

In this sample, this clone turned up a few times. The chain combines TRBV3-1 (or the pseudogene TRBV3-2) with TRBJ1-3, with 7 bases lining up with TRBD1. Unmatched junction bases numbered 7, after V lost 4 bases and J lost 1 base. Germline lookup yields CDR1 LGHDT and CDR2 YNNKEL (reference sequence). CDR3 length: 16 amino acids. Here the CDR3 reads CASSPGGSLSGNTIYF. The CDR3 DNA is TGTGCCAGCAGCCCAGGGGGTAGCCTTTCTGGAAACACCATATATTTT.

The CDR3 protein is CASSPLTGQGANTGELFF. Written as DNA, the CDR3 is TGTGCCAGCAGCCCCCTCACGGGACAGGGGGCGAACACCGGGGAGCTGTTTTTT. The J gene is TRBJ2-2, the V gene TRBV21-1; no DNA check was done on the table's D call, TRBD1. TRBV21-1 constitutes a pseudogene. This CDR3 region has 18 residues.

The CDR3 is CAYGPAPPGMPLGYGYTF. The CDR3 bases are TGTGCCTACGGACCAGCACCTCCGGGGATGCCTCTAGGCTATGGCTACACCTTC. The rearrangement joins TRBV30 to TRBJ1-2; D gene ambiguous. CDR1 and CDR2 from the germline V gene are GTSNPN and SVGIG (reference sequence). The CDR3 sequence is 18 residues long. Trimming removed 7 bases at V and 4 bases at J, with 31 bases between.

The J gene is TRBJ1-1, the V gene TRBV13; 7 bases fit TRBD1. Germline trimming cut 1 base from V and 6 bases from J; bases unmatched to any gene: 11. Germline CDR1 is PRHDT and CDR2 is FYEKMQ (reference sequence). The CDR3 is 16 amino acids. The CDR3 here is CASSLASGTASPEAFF. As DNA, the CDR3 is TGTGCCAGCAGCTTAGCTTCCGGGACAGCTTCCCCTGAAGCTTTCTTT.

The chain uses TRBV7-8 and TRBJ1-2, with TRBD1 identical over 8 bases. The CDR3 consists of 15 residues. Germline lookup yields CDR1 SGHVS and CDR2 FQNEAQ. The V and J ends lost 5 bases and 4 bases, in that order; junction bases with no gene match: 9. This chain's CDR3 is CASSDWTGKSYGYTF. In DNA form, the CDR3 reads TGTGCCAGCAGCGATTGGACAGGGAAGTCCTATGGCTACACCTTC. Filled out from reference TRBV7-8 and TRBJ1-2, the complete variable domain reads GAGVSQSPRYKVAKRGQDVALRCDPISGHVSLFWYQQALGQGPEFLTYFQNEAQLDKSGLPSDRFFAERPEGSVSTLKIQRTQQEDSAVYLCASSDWTGKSYGYTFGSGTRLTVV.